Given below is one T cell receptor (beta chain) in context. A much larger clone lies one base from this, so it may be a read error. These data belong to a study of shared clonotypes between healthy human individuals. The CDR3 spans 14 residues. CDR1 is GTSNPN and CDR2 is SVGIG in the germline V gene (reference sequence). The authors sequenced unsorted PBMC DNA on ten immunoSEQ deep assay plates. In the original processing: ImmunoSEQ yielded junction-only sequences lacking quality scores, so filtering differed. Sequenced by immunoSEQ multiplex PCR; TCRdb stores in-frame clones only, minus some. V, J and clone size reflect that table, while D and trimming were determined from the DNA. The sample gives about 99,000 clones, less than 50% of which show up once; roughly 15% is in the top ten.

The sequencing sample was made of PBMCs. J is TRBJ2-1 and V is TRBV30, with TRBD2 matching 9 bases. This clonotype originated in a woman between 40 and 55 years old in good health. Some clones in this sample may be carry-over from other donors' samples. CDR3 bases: TGTGCCTGGATCGGGACTAGCACCTACAATGGGCAGTTCTTC. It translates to CAWIGTSTYNGQFF.